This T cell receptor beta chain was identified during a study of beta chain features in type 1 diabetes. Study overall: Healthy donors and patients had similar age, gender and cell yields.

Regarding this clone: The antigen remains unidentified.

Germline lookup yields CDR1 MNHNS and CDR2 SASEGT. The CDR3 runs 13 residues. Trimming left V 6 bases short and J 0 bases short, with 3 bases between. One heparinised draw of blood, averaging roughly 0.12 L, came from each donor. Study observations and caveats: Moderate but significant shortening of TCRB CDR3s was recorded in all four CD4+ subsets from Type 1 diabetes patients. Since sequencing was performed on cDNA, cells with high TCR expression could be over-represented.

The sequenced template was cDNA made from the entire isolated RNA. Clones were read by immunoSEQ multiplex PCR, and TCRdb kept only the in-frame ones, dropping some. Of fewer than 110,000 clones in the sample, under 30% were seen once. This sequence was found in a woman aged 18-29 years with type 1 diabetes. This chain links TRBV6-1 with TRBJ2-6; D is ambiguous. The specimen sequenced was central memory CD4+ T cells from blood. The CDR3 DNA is TGTGCCAGCAGCTCCTCTGGGGCCAACGTCCTGACTTTC. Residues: CASSSSGANVLTF.